A selection of T cell receptor beta chains follows, all from one sample in a study of blood T cell repertoires in COVID-19. Repertoires were generated with immunoSEQ multiplex PCR, while TCRdb's copy carries only in-frame clones and drops some. The sample records roughly 500,000 clones, 80% to 90% being singletons. What was sequenced was peripheral blood. These TCRs come from a human donor in a cohort sampled during active COVID-19. CDR3s leave out the opening cysteine and the closing phenylalanine or tryptophan.

v_call	j_call	cdr3_aa
TRBV5-1	TRBJ1-4	ASSPGQRNEKLF
TRBV19	TRBJ1-5	ASSILADRGYRGNNQPQH
TRBV27	TRBJ2-7	ASSRAGGPHYEQY
TRBV27	TRBJ1-5	ASSDYETSNQPQH
TRBV2	TRBJ2-3	ASSEVSSGSADTQY
TRBV5-1	TRBJ2-7	ASSSGTVTYEQY
TRBV10-3	TRBJ1-1	AIQDRVDTEAF
TRBV19	TRBJ2-2	ASKMTNRGLREWSPGELF
TRBV3-1/TRBV3-2	TRBJ2-3	ASSRASGRRDTQY
TRBV27	TRBJ2-5	ASSSAGGGETQY
TRBV14	TRBJ1-3	ASSQEENSGNTIY
TRBV7-3	TRBJ2-1	ASSLSGNEQF
TRBV4-2	TRBJ1-5	ASSQGTGDNQPQH
TRBV3-1/TRBV3-2	TRBJ2-2	ASSQGDRVSGELF
TRBV5-1	TRBJ2-7	ASSLASGVSYEQY
TRBV7-2	TRBJ1-4	ASSSGVLSGKLF
TRBV11-2	TRBJ2-7	ASSLDRDHEQY
TRBV28	TRBJ1-1	ASSLPGGPGAEAF
TRBV7-3	TRBJ1-2	ASSSRNAGSGYT
TRBV10-3	TRBJ2-1	AIQGRTSGSFNEQF
TRBV9	TRBJ2-3	ASSVDIGTWADTQY
TRBV28	TRBJ2-1	ASSLQTSPEF
TRBV6-5	TRBJ2-5	ASIRLAGGRGTQY
TRBV19	TRBJ2-1	ASRPTGGVYNEQF
TRBV2	TRBJ2-5	ASRDSGTKSRAQY
TRBV7-9	TRBJ2-1	ASSPRLDNEQF
TRBV3-1/TRBV3-2	TRBJ2-1	ASSPRLAYNEQF
TRBV28	TRBJ1-5	ASSGQGRKAQH
TRBV9	TRBJ2-3	ASSVTGLPTDTQY
TRBV4-3	TRBJ1-3	ASSQGTGQPGNTIY
TRBV27	TRBJ2-1	ASSFRLGLSFYGPYGNEQF
TRBV6-6	TRBJ2-1	ASSTSSGRVYNEQF
TRBV3-1/TRBV3-2	TRBJ2-7	ASSQASRGEQY
TRBV7-9	TRBJ1-4	ASSPQGAREKLF
TRBV4-1	TRBJ2-3	ASSRGASGLTSTDTQY
TRBV6-5	TRBJ2-7	ASSYSRGYEQY
TRBV27	TRBJ1-4	ASSSGGAPGEKLF
TRBV5-1	TRBJ1-6	ASSFATGTMGNSPLH
TRBV5-1	TRBJ1-4	ASSQGTRNEKLF
TRBV24-1	TRBJ2-1	ATSDYALGTGTDNEQF
TRBV19	TRBJ2-1	ASSTPGGSYNEQF
TRBV7-2	TRBJ2-7	ASSAPDLVVHEQY
TRBV4-1	TRBJ2-1	ASSQDPSLAGDSYNEQF
TRBV6-5	TRBJ2-1	ASSRLVRSYNEQF
TRBV30	TRBJ1-6	AWTLYNSPLH
TRBV7-9	TRBJ2-2	ASSLPGQGAPGELF
TRBV28	TRBJ2-2	ASSSLARTSGRPWGTGELF
TRBV7-2	TRBJ2-5	ASSSIGTSGGGAQY
TRBV3-1/TRBV3-2	TRBJ2-3	ASSQDLLAGIPDTQY
TRBV5-1	TRBJ2-3	ASSSLGAVSTDTQY
TRBV6-5	TRBJ1-1	ASSYSRGSTEAF
TRBV18	TRBJ2-3	ASSPPNSGKTDTQY
TRBV28	TRBJ2-7	ASSLGSGTGLKQY
TRBV2	TRBJ1-5	ASTPRRFNQPQH
TRBV6-1	TRBJ2-5	ASSELPRGIQETQY